A single sample gave rise to the 12 T cell receptor beta chains below, sequenced in a study of T cells in Graves' hyperthyroidism and ophthalmopathy. The investigators amplified TCR beta CDR3 regions from RNA transcripts. RT-PCR in the first round (using the HTBI primer set) targeted the TCR CDR3. Each CDR3 protein gets one entry after TCRdb re-called the multiplex PCR reads with MiXCR. The sample holds some 50,000 distinct CDR3 sequences, approximately 48% seen once. Source material: blood. All receptors derive from a woman aged 50 to 60 with Graves' ophthalmopathy.

This clonotype appeared a single time. An end of the junction does not agree with germline; a read error may underlie this. V and J are TRBV7-9 and TRBJ1-4; D is undetermined. From germline, CDR1 is SEHNR and CDR2 FQNEAQ (reference sequence). The CDR3 is 14 residues long. Here the CDR3 DNA reads TGTGCCAGCTGCTTATTGGGTCTTAATGAAAAACCGTTTTTT. This codes for CASCLLGLNEKPFF.

The V gene is TRBV5-4, the J gene TRBJ2-7; a possible D gene is TRBD2 (7 bases). Germline values: CDR1 SGHNT, CDR2 YYREEE (reference sequence). The V and J ends lost 4 bases and 5 bases respectively, with 25 bases between them. The CDR3 covers 17 residues. CDR3 sequence (DNA): TGTGCCAGCAGCCGGTCAGGTAACCGGGGGGCCCGAGACGAGCAGTACTTC. Its protein is CASSRSGNRGARDEQYF.

Many counts were recorded for this clonotype. V and J are TRBV9 and TRBJ2-7; TRBD1 matches 10 bases. V shed 4 bases, J shed 10 bases, and the junction held 8 bases outside the gene matches. This CDR3 region has 13 residues. Looked up from germline, CDR1 is SGDLS and CDR2 is YYNGEE. CDR3 DNA: TGTGCCAGCAGCACTGGACAGGGGGAGGAACAGTACTTC. It is translated as CASSTGQGEEQYF.

In its sample, this clonotype was seen many times. V gene TRBV5-1 combines with J gene TRBJ2-3; a weak D match, TRBD2 (5 bases). The V gene's germline CDR1 is SGHRS and CDR2 YFSETQ. Trimming stripped 0 bases from V and 1 base from J, with 6 bases between. This CDR3 region has 14 residues. The CDR3 DNA is TGCGCCAGCAGCTTGGCCGGGGGCACAGATACGCAGTATTTT. It is translated as CASSLAGGTDTQYF.

With respect to this clonotype: One junction end does not reproduce the germline sequence, and a read error may be involved. The chain employs TRBV20-1 and TRBJ1-1, with D perhaps matching TRBD1 (6 bases). CDR1 is DFQATT and CDR2 is SNEGSKA in the germline V gene (reference sequence). This CDR3 spans 14 amino acids. CDR3 DNA: TGCAGTGCCCAAAAAGGGGGTCCGGACACGGAAGCTTTCTTT. Protein: CSAQKGGPDTEAFF.

This chain links TRBV7-6 with TRBJ2-1; 16 positions agree with TRBD2. Looked up from germline, CDR1 is SGHVS and CDR2 is FNYEAQ. The CDR3 runs 14 residues. J was trimmed by 10 bases and V by 6 bases; bases with no gene match: 3. CDR3 loop: CASSLGLAGGEQFF. In nucleotides, the CDR3 is TGTGCCAGCAGTTTGGGACTAGCGGGAGGGGAGCAGTTCTTC.

CDR3 region: CASSPQTGGITGEQFF. DNA for the CDR3: TGTGCCAGCAGTCCCCAGACAGGGGGCATCACCGGGGAGCAGTTCTTC. This sequence joins TRBV2 and TRBJ2-1, with 10 nucleotides matching TRBD1. This CDR3 comprises 16 residues. Germline V lookup: CDR1 SNHLY, CDR2 FYNNEI. J lost 10 bases, V lost 5 bases, and 14 bases had no gene match. Based on the CDR3 plus reference TRBV2 and TRBJ2-1, the full variable domain is EPEVTQTPSHQVTQMGQEVILRCVPISNHLYFYWYRQILGQKVEFLVSFYNNEISEKSEIFDDQFSVERPDGSNFTLKIRSTKLEDSAMYFCASSPQTGGITGEQFFGPGTRLTVL.

This clonotype has a count of ten or more. The J gene is TRBJ1-6, the V gene TRBV12-3 or TRBV12-4; D is uncertain. CDR3 length equals 12 residues. The germline V and J ends were trimmed by 3 bases and 12 bases, with 9 bases remaining between them. The CDR3 DNA reads as TGTGCCAGCAGTTTCCGGAATGGACCCCTCCACTTT. This gives the protein CASSFRNGPLHF.

This clonotype was counted a few times. The chain recombines TRBV7-9 with TRBJ2-2; 10 bases agree with TRBD1. CDR1 is SEHNR, CDR2 FQNEAQ, per germline (reference sequence). V dropped 5 bases and J dropped 3; count of bases not matched to a gene: 6. CDR3 length equals 16 residues. The DNA of the CDR3 is TGTGCCAGCAGCGCCCCCGGGACAGGGGACACCGGGGAGCTGTTTTTT. Protein: CASSAPGTGDTGELFF.

A word on this clonotype: Likely a read error: the CDR3 ends without its conserved phenylalanine or tryptophan. The chain links TRBV20-1 to TRBJ1-5, with a weak D call TRBD2 (5 bases). Near its end, the DNA agrees better with TRBJ2-3, so the J call may be wrong. The CDR3 is 13 residues long. Germline assignment: CDR1 DFQATT and CDR2 SNEGSKA (reference sequence). The CDR3 here is CSTRGFSRQPQYL. The CDR3 DNA follows: TGCAGTACTCGGGGTTTCTCCCGGCAGCCCCAGTATCTT.

The chain links TRBV9 to TRBJ2-7; D is possibly TRBD2 (5 bases). Germline values: CDR1 SGDLS, CDR2 YYNGEE. V lost 0 bases, J lost 0 bases, and 7 bases lay in between. The CDR3 spans 14 residues. The CDR3 bases are TGTGCCAGCAGCGTAGATGGACTCTCCTACGAGCAGTACTTC. Translating it yields CASSVDGLSYEQYF.

This clonotype was counted at least ten times. J is TRBJ1-3 and V is TRBV7-9, with D maybe TRBD1 (6 bases). Per the germline V gene, CDR1 is SEHNR and CDR2 is FQNEAQ (reference sequence). V lost 8 bases to trimming and J lost 0 bases, with 14 bases between them. The CDR3 spans 15 residues. The CDR3 loop reads CASGGSRGSGNTIYF. The CDR3 nucleotides read TGTGCCAGCGGAGGGAGCAGGGGCTCTGGAAACACCATATATTTT.